This T cell receptor (beta chain) appears in the sequencing data of a study of beta chain features in type 1 diabetes. This clone showed up just a few times. Its antigen is undetermined. Expressed TCRB transcripts were sequenced because the entire RNA isolate underwent reverse transcription. The assay was immunoSEQ multiplex PCR, and TCRdb's table has in-frame clones only and misses some. Seen here are 600,000 or so clones, approximately 13% observed once, and the top ten hold over 0.1%. Trimming cost V 5 bases and J 5 bases; bases outside gene matches: 3. This CDR3 has 13 amino acids. Germline CDR1 and CDR2: SGHDT and YYEEEE. Study-level results: A potential influence of HLA type upon TCRB rearrangement remained unresolved herein. When Type 1 diabetes patients were examined, their TCRB CDR3s proved moderately but significantly shorter in all four CD4+ subsets.

The V and J genes are TRBV5-6 and TRBJ2-3; 9 bases agree with TRBD1. The sample taken for sequencing was naive CD4+ T cells from blood. The origin of this receptor is a man aged 25-45 years with type 1 diabetes. CDR3 protein: CASRWTGVDTQYF. The CDR3 coding sequence is TGTGCCAGCAGATGGACAGGGGTAGATACGCAGTATTTT.